Detailed here is one T cell receptor (beta chain). The antigen is not known. Primers for the PCR totalled 60 Vbeta and 13 Jbeta. Here immunoSEQ multiplex PCR was the method, and the copy in TCRdb shows in-frame clones only, minus some. This table holds 150,000 to 200,000 clones, about four fifths found once. Germline CDR1 MNHEY, CDR2 SMNVEV (reference sequence). The CDR3 extends over 16 amino acids. The V and J ends lost 7 bases and 2 bases, in that order; junction bases with no gene match: 10. The data derive from a study of cytomegalovirus exposure and HLA in healthy donors. Whole-study results and caveats: Within the data, a cluster of highly shared sequence variants was likely a sequencing artifact. When a later analysis compared HLA-associated TCR beta chains with equally common others, the HLA-associated chains turned out to be more clonally expanded and to have lower generation probabilities. A later analysis by the authors found several of the most significant clusters apparently linked to common viral pathogens. For cytomegalovirus status, the classifier reportedly gave diagnoses with high specificity and sensitivity.

The receptor's source is a woman aged 40 to 50 in good health and CMV-seronegative. The chain has TRBV27 and TRBJ1-5; 8 nucleotides align to TRBD1. The specimen was PBMCs. DNA for the CDR3: TGTGCCAGCACTACCTCTGGGACAGGCCGCAATCAGCCCCAGCATTTT. This sequence encodes CASTTSGTGRNQPQHF.